This TCR beta chain was captured by sequencing in a study of T-cell memory formation after mild COVID-19. For the study at large: The two donors had largely donor-specific TCR clusters.

As to this clonotype: The antigen is not known.

After removal of 1 base from V and 6 bases from J, the junction contained 5 bases not matched to a gene. The CDR3 is 15 amino acids. General study results and limits: Pre-infection memory already had some responding clones, implying cross-reactive memory joined. Day 15 to 85 contracting clones showed balanced CD4/CD8; day 15 to 37 expanders favored CD4+.

One entry per CDR3 protein, called by TCRdb with MiXCR from the 5' RACE reads. The sample has around 250,000 distinct CDR3 sequences; around 15% are singletons. The gene calls are TRBV12-3 or TRBV12-4 and TRBJ1-5; 8 bases align to TRBD1. The source is a man aged 18-30 years who had mild COVID-19 (a few samples of this study predate the infection). Cell type and time point are not known. Sequencing was carried out using PBMCs or a T cell subset sorted from them (not recorded which). CDR3 residues: CASSLVGQGGQPQHF. The CDR3 DNA sequence: TGTGCCAGCAGTTTAGTTGGACAGGGTGGTCAGCCCCAGCATTTT.